The 14 T cell receptor beta chains presented below share a single source sample, sequenced in a study of shared clonotypes between healthy human individuals. Only in-frame clones appear in the TCRdb table, and some are missing; sequencing was by immunoSEQ multiplex PCR. The sample records millions of clones, approximately 95% being singletons. The sample consisted of naive CD4+ T cells from PBMCs. As for subset: CD45RA+ positively selected. The receptor set was obtained from a man between 18 and 35 years old in good health. Some clones in this sample may be carry-over from other donors' samples.

The J gene is TRBJ2-7, the V gene TRBV4-1; D may be TRBD2 (5 bases). This CDR3 spans 16 amino acids. Germline assignment: CDR1 MGHRA and CDR2 YSYEKL. V was cut by 1 base and J by 1 base, with 14 bases left in between. CDR3 region: CASSQGDGMRSYEQYF. CDR3 nucleotides: TGCGCCAGCAGCCAAGGTGACGGGATGAGATCCTACGAGCAGTACTTC.

This sequence joins TRBV4-1 and TRBJ2-3; 12 positions agree with TRBD2. Per germline, CDR1 MGHRA and CDR2 YSYEKL. The CDR3 contains 20 residues. Trimming took 4 bases from V and 1 from J; bases not matched to a gene: 15. CDR3 in DNA: TGCGCCAGCAGCCTAGGACTAGCGGGATCGAGACTCGTCGGCACAGATACGCAGTATTTT. Its protein product is CASSLGLAGSRLVGTDTQYF.

This chain uses TRBV27 with TRBJ2-7; 7 nucleotides match TRBD2. Germline assignment: CDR1 MNHEY and CDR2 SMNVEV (reference sequence). With 6 bases clipped from V and 1 base from J, the junction kept 9 bases outside the gene matches. The CDR3 sequence is 15 residues long. In DNA form, the CDR3 reads TGTGCCAGCAGGACTAGCTCAGTAGGGTCCTACGAGCAGTACTTC. The encoded protein is CASRTSSVGSYEQYF.

The table lists this clone with a count of one. The CDR3 here is CASSDWGTGAYNEQFF. The DNA of the CDR3 is TGTGCCAGCAGTGACTGGGGGACAGGTGCCTACAATGAGCAGTTCTTC. The V gene is TRBV25-1, the J gene TRBJ2-1, with TRBD1 matching 8 bases. V lost 3 bases to trimming and J lost 2 bases; unmatched junction nucleotides: 6. The CDR3 spans 16 residues. Germline lookup yields CDR1 MGHDK and CDR2 SYGVNS. The complete variable domain, with remaining parts taken from reference TRBV25-1 and TRBJ2-1, reads EADIYQTPRYLVIGTGKKITLECSQTMGHDKMYWYQQDPGMELHLIHYSYGVNSTEKGDLSSESTVSRIRTEHFPLTLESARPSHTSQYLCASSDWGTGAYNEQFFGPGTRLTVL.

V and J are TRBV5-1 and TRBJ2-5; TRBD2 matches 13 bases. Germline V gene data show CDR1 as SGHRS and CDR2 as YFSETQ. CDR3 length: 17 amino acids. After removal of 4 bases from V and 3 bases from J, the junction contained 9 bases not matched to a gene. The CDR3 spells CASSGAPGLAGKETQYF. The CDR3 DNA sequence: TGCGCCAGCAGCGGCGCGCCGGGACTAGCGGGAAAAGAGACCCAGTACTTC.

The chain uses TRBV7-9 and TRBJ2-7, with D unresolved. The CDR3 loop spans 11 amino acids. The V end lost 1 base, the J end lost 10 bases, and 8 bases lay between the germline ends. Looked up from germline, CDR1 is SEHNR and CDR2 is FQNEAQ (reference sequence). Written as DNA, the CDR3 is TGTGCCAGCAGCTTAGAGGACCTCCAGTACTTC. This codes for CASSLEDLQYF.

The gene calls are TRBV7-2 and TRBJ1-3; D is ambiguous. Germline V gene sequence: CDR1 SGHTA, CDR2 FQGNSA. V lost 5 bases and J 4 bases, leaving 15 bases between the germline ends. The CDR3 totals 15 residues. CDR3 in amino acids: CASSRASHSGNTIYF. CDR3 bases: TGTGCCAGCAGCCGCGCTTCCCATTCCGGAAACACCATATATTTT. The full variable domain, rest sourced from reference TRBV7-2 and TRBJ1-3, is GAGVSQSPSNKVTEKGKDVELRCDPISGHTALYWYRQSLGQGLEFLIYFQGNSAPDKSGLPSDRFSAERTGGSVSTLTIQRTQQEDSAVYLCASSRASHSGNTIYFGEGSWLTVV.

The V and J genes are TRBV5-4 and TRBJ2-5; D uncertain. CDR1 is SGHNT and CDR2 is YYREEE in the germline V gene (reference sequence). The CDR3 contains 16 residues. Trimming took off 10 bases at V and 2 bases at J, with 24 bases between the two ends. This CDR3 is CASMKGTRSFQETQYF. The CDR3 bases are TGTGCCTCCATGAAGGGAACGAGGAGTTTTCAAGAGACCCAGTACTTC.

The chain couples TRBV27 to TRBJ1-5, with 8 nucleotides matching TRBD1. Germline V lookup: CDR1 MNHEY, CDR2 SMNVEV (reference sequence). The CDR3 has 16 residues. The V and J ends lost 1 base and 2 bases, in that order; junction bases with no gene match: 4. The CDR3: CASSLFSTGGNQPQHF. The DNA of the CDR3 is TGTGCCAGCAGTTTATTTTCGACAGGGGGCAATCAGCCCCAGCATTTT.

J is TRBJ2-5 and V is TRBV9, with D possibly TRBD2 on 5 matching bases. V dropped 0 bases and J dropped 5 bases, with 8 bases sitting between them. Germline CDR1 SGDLS, CDR2 YYNGEE. The length of the CDR3 is 13 residues. Here the CDR3 reads CASSVGGYETQYF. For the CDR3, the DNA is TGTGCCAGCAGCGTAGGAGGGTATGAGACCCAGTACTTC.

This CDR3 is CASSPTGAGEGYRYF. The CDR3 DNA is TGTGCCAGCTCACCCACCGGGGCAGGGGAGGGTTATCGGTACTTC. The chain has TRBV18 and TRBJ2-7; D might be TRBD2 (7 bases). Trimming took off 3 bases at V and 12 bases at J, with 24 bases between the two ends. CDR1 and CDR2 (germline): KGHSH, LQKENI. This CDR3 contains 15 residues.

The V call is TRBV10-3, the J call TRBJ2-7; the match to TRBD1 covers 11 bases. V lost 6 bases and J lost 8; bases outside the gene matches: 9. The germline V gene has CDR1 ENHRY and CDR2 SYGVKD. The CDR3 loop spans 14 amino acids. DNA for the CDR3: TGTGCCATCAGGGATGGGACAGGGGGTAGGAAGCAGTACTTC. This translates into CAIRDGTGGRKQYF.

CDR3 in amino acids: CASALAAGNIQYF. The CDR3 bases are TGTGCCAGCGCCCTAGCAGCGGGGAACATTCAGTACTTC. The chain links TRBV11-1 to TRBJ2-4, with 7 bases fitting TRBD2. In germline, CDR1 is SGHAT, CDR2 FQDESV (reference sequence). This CDR3 has 13 residues. V gave up 8 bases and J gave up 7 bases; unmatched junction bases: 8.

This CDR3 reads CASSLWTGGAHNYGYTF. The CDR3, as DNA: TGTGCCAGCAGCTTGTGGACAGGGGGCGCCCATAACTATGGCTACACCTTC. V and J are TRBV5-6 and TRBJ1-2, with 11 bases lining up with TRBD1. Germline V gene data show CDR1 as SGHDT and CDR2 as YYEEEE. J was trimmed by 1 base and V by 1 base; bases with no gene match: 6. This CDR3 is 17 amino acids long.